The clone carrying this TCR beta chain was detected only a few times. This sample stems from a study of T-cell reconstitution after alpha-beta-depleted transplantation in children. TCRbeta library construction was performed incorporating unique molecular identifiers. TCRdb used MiXCR to reprocess the PCR reads, holding one entry per CDR3 protein. The sample includes about 420,000 distinct CDR3 sequences, around 15% seen only once; the top ten take approximately 28%. Germline lookup yields CDR1 MNHEY and CDR2 SVGEGT. V was pared by 2 bases and J by 4 bases, with 8 bases of the junction left unmatched. The CDR3 spans 16 residues.

This receptor was obtained from a boy under three years old who had a stem cell transplant for Wiskott-Aldrich syndrome, so the T cells may come from the graft donor. The source material was PBMCs, mostly from graft donor cells, sampled 360 days after TCRalphabeta/CD19-depleted stem cell transplant. The rearrangement joins TRBV6-2 or TRBV6-3 to TRBJ2-1; 7 nucleotides agree with TRBD2. This CDR3 is CASSYPLGTTYNEQFF. CDR3 coding DNA: TGTGCCAGCAGTTACCCCCTCGGGACTACGTACAATGAGCAGTTCTTC.